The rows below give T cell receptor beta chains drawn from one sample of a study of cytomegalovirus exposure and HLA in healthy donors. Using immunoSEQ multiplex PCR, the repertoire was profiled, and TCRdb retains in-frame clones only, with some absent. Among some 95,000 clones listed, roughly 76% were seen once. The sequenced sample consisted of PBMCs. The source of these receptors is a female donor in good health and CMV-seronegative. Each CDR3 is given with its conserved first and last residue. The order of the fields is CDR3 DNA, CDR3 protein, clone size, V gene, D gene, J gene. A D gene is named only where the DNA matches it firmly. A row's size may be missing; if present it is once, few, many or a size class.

CDR3 DNA: TGTGCCAGCAGCCAAGAAACAGGGGATTTGTATGGCTACACCTTC; CDR3 protein: CASSQETGDLYGYTF; clone size: -; V gene: TRBV14; D gene: TRBD1; J gene: TRBJ1-2
CDR3 DNA: TGTGCCAGCTCACCAAGCGGGGGGGGTTCCTACGAGCAGTACTTC; CDR3 protein: CASSPSGGGSYEQYF; clone size: few; V gene: TRBV18; D gene: TRBD2; J gene: TRBJ2-7
CDR3 DNA: TGTGCCAGCAGCTTAGGACAGCACTCCTACGAGCAGTACTTC; CDR3 protein: CASSLGQHSYEQYF; clone size: -; V gene: TRBV7-8; D gene: -; J gene: TRBJ2-7
CDR3 DNA: TGTGCCAGTAGTATAATGGCTAACACTGAAGCTTTCTTT; CDR3 protein: CASSIMANTEAFF; clone size: -; V gene: TRBV19; D gene: -; J gene: TRBJ1-1
CDR3 DNA: TGTGCCAGCAGTTTCGGGGCACCGGGACAGTCCTACGAGCAGTACTTC; CDR3 protein: CASSFGAPGQSYEQYF; clone size: -; V gene: TRBV25-1; D gene: TRBD1; J gene: TRBJ2-7
CDR3 DNA: TGTGCCAGCAGCTTTGAGGGACAGACCAATTCGGGCTATGGCTACACCTTC; CDR3 protein: CASSFEGQTNSGYGYTF; clone size: -; V gene: TRBV5-4; D gene: TRBD1; J gene: TRBJ1-2
CDR3 DNA: TGTGCCACCAGCAGGGTAGCGGGAGGGCCAAGGTACAATGAGCAGTTCTTC; CDR3 protein: CATSRVAGGPRYNEQFF; clone size: -; V gene: TRBV15; D gene: TRBD2; J gene: TRBJ2-1
CDR3 DNA: TGTGCCAGCAGCTTGGACAGGGGGCTAGATCAGCCCCAGCATTTT; CDR3 protein: CASSLDRGLDQPQHF; clone size: -; V gene: TRBV7-8; D gene: TRBD1; J gene: TRBJ1-5
CDR3 DNA: TGTGCCAGTAGTATAAGGACAGGGGGCGAGCGATGGGTCCCGAACACTGAAGCTTTCTTT; CDR3 protein: CASSIRTGGERWVPNTEAFF; clone size: -; V gene: TRBV19; D gene: TRBD1; J gene: TRBJ1-1
CDR3 DNA: TGCAGCGTAACGGGACAGAACTATGGCTACACCTTC; CDR3 protein: CSVTGQNYGYTF; clone size: -; V gene: TRBV29-1; D gene: TRBD1; J gene: TRBJ1-2
CDR3 DNA: TGCGCCAGCAGCTTGGAACTTACAGGGGTTCGGGCCGGGGAGCTGTTTTTT; CDR3 protein: CASSLELTGVRAGELFF; clone size: -; V gene: TRBV5-1; D gene: TRBD1; J gene: TRBJ2-2
CDR3 DNA: TGTGCCAGCAGTTTTACCTGGCCTAGCAATCAGCCCCAGCATTTT; CDR3 protein: CASSFTWPSNQPQHF; clone size: -; V gene: TRBV28; D gene: -; J gene: TRBJ1-5
CDR3 DNA: TGTGCCAGCAGTTCAGACAGGGAACAGCCCCAGCATTTT; CDR3 protein: CASSSDREQPQHF; clone size: -; V gene: TRBV6-5; D gene: TRBD1; J gene: TRBJ1-5
CDR3 DNA: TGCGCCAGCACTGACGCACCGGGGGAAAAACTGTTTTTT; CDR3 protein: CASTDAPGEKLFF; clone size: -; V gene: TRBV5-1; D gene: -; J gene: TRBJ1-4
CDR3 DNA: TGTGCCACCAGCAGAGATCATGCGGGACAGGTAGAAGCTTTCTTT; CDR3 protein: CATSRDHAGQVEAFF; clone size: once; V gene: TRBV15; D gene: TRBD1; J gene: TRBJ1-1
CDR3 DNA: TGTGCCAGCAGCCTTAGCGGGAGGAGGGAGTTCTTC; CDR3 protein: CASSLSGRREFF; clone size: few; V gene: TRBV7-9; D gene: TRBD2; J gene: TRBJ2-1
CDR3 DNA: TGCGCCAGCAGCTTGGCGGGAGGGCTGGGCACCGGGGAGCTGTTTTTT; CDR3 protein: CASSLAGGLGTGELFF; clone size: -; V gene: TRBV5-1; D gene: TRBD2; J gene: TRBJ2-2
CDR3 DNA: TGTGCCAGCAGATCACACATGGAGTCGTACGAGCAGTACTTC; CDR3 protein: CASRSHMESYEQYF; clone size: -; V gene: TRBV6-6; D gene: -; J gene: TRBJ2-7
CDR3 DNA: TGTGCCAGCAGCAAAGGGGGGGTCACTGAAGCTTTCTTT; CDR3 protein: CASSKGGVTEAFF; clone size: few; V gene: TRBV21-1; D gene: -; J gene: TRBJ1-1
CDR3 DNA: TGTGCTACACAGGGTCGACGTTACGAGCAGTACTTC; CDR3 protein: CATQGRRYEQYF; clone size: once; V gene: TRBV25-1; D gene: -; J gene: TRBJ2-7
CDR3 DNA: TGTGCCAGCAGTGGTAGCGGGTGGTCGGGGGAGCTGTTTTTT; CDR3 protein: CASSGSGWSGELFF; clone size: few; V gene: TRBV25-1; D gene: TRBD2; J gene: TRBJ2-2
CDR3 DNA: TGCGCCAGCAGCCCGGGCCGGGGAAGTGAAGAGCAGTACTTC; CDR3 protein: CASSPGRGSEEQYF; clone size: few; V gene: TRBV5-1; D gene: -; J gene: TRBJ2-7
CDR3 DNA: TGTGCCAGCAGGGGGAACAGGGGGCGCGACACCGGGGAGCTGTTTTTT; CDR3 protein: CASRGNRGRDTGELFF; clone size: -; V gene: TRBV2; D gene: TRBD1; J gene: TRBJ2-2
CDR3 DNA: TGTGCCAGCAGTGACGGGAGCCGGGAGACCCAGTACTTC; CDR3 protein: CASSDGSRETQYF; clone size: -; V gene: TRBV25-1; D gene: -; J gene: TRBJ2-5
CDR3 DNA: TGTGCCAGCAGCTTGGCCGGGAAGGGGAGGGAGGAGACCCAGTACTTC; CDR3 protein: CASSLAGKGREETQYF; clone size: -; V gene: TRBV5-4; D gene: TRBD2; J gene: TRBJ2-5
CDR3 DNA: TGTGCCAGCAGTTTTGTTCGCGGGCGGGAGACCCAGTACTTC; CDR3 protein: CASSFVRGRETQYF; clone size: few; V gene: TRBV28; D gene: -; J gene: TRBJ2-5
CDR3 DNA: TGTGCCAGCAGCACAGGACAGGGAGGTCAGCCCCAGCATTTT; CDR3 protein: CASSTGQGGQPQHF; clone size: -; V gene: TRBV5-5; D gene: TRBD1; J gene: TRBJ1-5
CDR3 DNA: TGCGCCAGTCGGGATACAGGGGGGACCGGGGAGCTGTTTTTT; CDR3 protein: CASRDTGGTGELFF; clone size: -; V gene: TRBV4-1; D gene: TRBD1; J gene: TRBJ2-2
CDR3 DNA: TGTGCCATCAGTGAGTTCGGGGCGCAGTTGGGAGGTGAGCAGTTCTTC; CDR3 protein: CAISEFGAQLGGEQFF; clone size: -; V gene: TRBV10-3; D gene: -; J gene: TRBJ2-1
CDR3 DNA: TGTGCCAGCAGTCTGGACAGGGTGAACACTGAAGCTTTCTTT; CDR3 protein: CASSLDRVNTEAFF; clone size: -; V gene: TRBV6-5; D gene: TRBD1; J gene: TRBJ1-1
CDR3 DNA: TGTGCCTGGAGTGCAGCGGGGTCTGGAAACACCATATATTTT; CDR3 protein: CAWSAAGSGNTIYF; clone size: -; V gene: TRBV30; D gene: -; J gene: TRBJ1-3
CDR3 DNA: TGTGCCAGCAGTCCACAACCAACTAATGAAAAACTGTTTTTT; CDR3 protein: CASSPQPTNEKLFF; clone size: -; V gene: TRBV28; D gene: -; J gene: TRBJ1-4
CDR3 DNA: TGTGCCAGCAGTGAAAGACAGCCAAGCACCTACGAGCAGTACTTC; CDR3 protein: CASSERQPSTYEQYF; clone size: -; V gene: TRBV2; D gene: -; J gene: TRBJ2-7
CDR3 DNA: TGTGCCAGCAGCCCGGTGTACACTGAAGCTTTCTTT; CDR3 protein: CASSPVYTEAFF; clone size: -; V gene: TRBV7-9; D gene: -; J gene: TRBJ1-1
CDR3 DNA: TGTGCCAGCCGGATCGAGTCAGGTCAGCCCCAGCATTTT; CDR3 protein: CASRIESGQPQHF; clone size: -; V gene: TRBV2; D gene: -; J gene: TRBJ1-5
CDR3 DNA: TGCGCCAGCAGCCAAGTCCGGGAACGGAATGAGCAGTTCTTC; CDR3 protein: CASSQVRERNEQFF; clone size: -; V gene: TRBV4-1; D gene: -; J gene: TRBJ2-1
CDR3 DNA: TGCGCCAGCAGCCTGGGTCTAGCGGGGGCCTACAATGAGCAGTTCTTC; CDR3 protein: CASSLGLAGAYNEQFF; clone size: -; V gene: TRBV10-1; D gene: TRBD2; J gene: TRBJ2-1
CDR3 DNA: TGTGCCAGCAGCTCCTCGGGATTTTCGGAGGAAGCTTTCTTT; CDR3 protein: CASSSSGFSEEAFF; clone size: few; V gene: TRBV5-4; D gene: -; J gene: TRBJ1-1